Sequencing of this T cell receptor (beta chain) was carried out in a study of cytomegalovirus exposure and HLA in healthy donors. Study-level information: For the roughly 400 genotyped donors, roughly 80% fell within the Caucasian-associated ancestry cluster. Findings and limits, study-wide: Later analysis associated a missense DCLRE1C variant with TCR beta V- and J-gene trimming.

V lost 4 bases and J lost 0; bases outside the gene matches: 11. This CDR3 has 19 residues. The germline gives CDR1 KGHSH, CDR2 LQKENI. PCR primers comprised 60 Vbeta and 13 Jbeta primers. Libraries were prepared by immunoSEQ multiplex PCR; TCRdb keeps only in-frame clonotypes and omits some of them. The profile shows 70,000 to 95,000 clones, about 76% of them singletons. Remarks on this clone: Its antigen is unknown.

The chain carries TRBV18 and TRBJ2-1; 11 bases map to TRBD2. The TCR comes from a man aged 25 to 45 in good health and CMV-seropositive. The sample was PBMCs. The CDR3 here is CASSLTSLAGGLSYNEQFF. CDR3 nucleotide sequence: TGTGCCAGCTCACTTACGAGTCTAGCGGGGGGACTCTCCTACAATGAGCAGTTCTTC.